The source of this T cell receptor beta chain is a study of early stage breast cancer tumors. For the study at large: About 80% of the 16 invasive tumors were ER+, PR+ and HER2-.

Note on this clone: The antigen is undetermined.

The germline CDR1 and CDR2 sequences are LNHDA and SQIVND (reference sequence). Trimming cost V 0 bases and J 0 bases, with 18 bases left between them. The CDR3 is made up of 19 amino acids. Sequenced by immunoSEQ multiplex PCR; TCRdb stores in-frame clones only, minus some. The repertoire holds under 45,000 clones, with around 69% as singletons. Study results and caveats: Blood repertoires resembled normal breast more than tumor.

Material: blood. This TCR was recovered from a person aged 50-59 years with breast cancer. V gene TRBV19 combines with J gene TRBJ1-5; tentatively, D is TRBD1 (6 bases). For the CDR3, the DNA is TGTGCCAGTAGTATAGATCCCTTACAGGGTTCGTATAGCAATCAGCCCCAGCATTTT. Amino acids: CASSIDPLQGSYSNQPQHF.